This record covers a single T cell receptor (beta chain). What it recognizes is unknown. The data belong to a study of OX40 agonist ivuxolimab in advanced cancers. Study summary: Participants, approximately 83% male, averaged 60 years of age, ranging from about 23 to 79. Overall study findings and caveats: On average, CD8+ T cells had more expanded clones than CD4+.

Profiled with immunoSEQ multiplex PCR; TCRdb holds only in-frame clones, not every one. The sample contains around 45,000 clones, approximately 90% of which appear only once. The starting material was CD4+ or CD8+ T cells sorted from blood, obtained in a trial of the OX40 agonist ivuxolimab. The receptor comes from an adult with an advanced solid tumor such as melanoma, head and neck, liver or kidney cancer.

CDR3 protein: CASSPDRASGTQYF. The CDR3 DNA reads as TGTGCCAGCAGTCCAGACAGGGCCTCAGGGACCCAGTACTTC. The J gene is TRBJ2-5, the V gene TRBV7-9, with 7 bases fitting TRBD1. Trimming removed 6 bases from V and 7 bases from J; junction bases left unmatched: 11. The CDR3 contains 14 residues. The germline V gene has CDR1 SEHNR and CDR2 FQNEAQ (reference sequence).